The present T cell receptor beta chain was sequenced within a study of CD8+ T cells in alopecia areata. Study at large: Tofacitinib dosing lasted 6 to 18 months, which was then followed by 6 months off drug.

Germline V gives CDR1 LNHDA, CDR2 SQIVND (reference sequence). V lost 7 bases and J 1 base, leaving 11 bases between the germline ends. This CDR3 region has 14 residues. As for treatment: oral pan-JAK inhibitor, 5-10 mg twice daily. Following RNA extraction, reverse transcription yielded cDNA that acted as the sequencing template. Data came from immunoSEQ multiplex PCR; TCRdb stores just in-frame clones and leaves some out. The sample records roughly 180,000 clones, 40% to 55% being singletons. This clone was observed many times. V gene TRBV19 combines with J gene TRBJ1-5; no definite D call. This TCR was recovered from a human donor with alopecia areata. Sequenced here: CD8+ T cells sorted from blood, sampled between weeks 51 and 54, from a patient treated with tofacitinib. CDR3 amino acids: CASMPWASNQPQHF. The DNA for the CDR3 is TGTGCCAGTATGCCCTGGGCCAGCAATCAGCCCCAGCATTTT.